The T cell receptor beta chain described here comes from a study of lymphopenia after photon versus proton radiotherapy. The CDR3 runs to 18 residues. The V gene's germline CDR1 is LGHNA and CDR2 YNFKEQ. J gave up 1 base and V 0 bases, and 5 bases lay outside the gene matches. Libraries were prepared by immunoSEQ multiplex PCR; TCRdb keeps only in-frame clonotypes and omits some of them. The table records 23,000 or so clones, 80% to 90% of them present only once. The gene calls are TRBV4-2 and TRBJ2-5; the match to TRBD2 covers 13 bases. The sample here was peripheral blood, taken from a patient treated with photon-based radiotherapy. The sequence came from a man aged 45-65 years with gastric cancer. CDR3 nucleotides: TGTGCCAGCAGCCAAGATCAGGGGACTAGCGGGGTCCAAGAGACCCAGTACTTC. It codes for CASSQDQGTSGVQETQYF.